The next 25 T cell receptor beta chains were all read from a single sample in a study of blood T cells in healthy people across ages. Using a J-beta primer mix together with a sample-barcoded 5' primer, a second PCR was run for about 7 to 12 cycles. TCRdb re-analysed the 5' RACE reads in MiXCR, keeping a single row per CDR3 protein. Among around 780,000 distinct CDR3 sequences listed, about 61% were seen once. Sequencing was performed on blood. Receptors originate from a middle-aged man in good health.

Points on this clonotype: A clone one base away is much larger, so this may be a read error. The rearrangement uses TRBV7-2 and TRBJ1-2; D remains ambiguous. Trimming removed 3 bases from V and 10 bases from J, with 12 bases in between. In germline, CDR1 is SGHTA, CDR2 FQGNSA. The length of the CDR3 is 12 residues. Here the CDR3 reads CASSFRTAVYTF. The DNA for the CDR3 is TGTGCCAGCAGCTTCCGGACCGCGGTCTACACCTTC.

V gene TRBV3-1 combines with J gene TRBJ1-1; TRBD1 aligns across 7 bases. In germline, CDR1 is LGHDT, CDR2 YNNKEL (reference sequence). Germline trimming cut 6 bases from V and 1 base from J; bases unmatched to any gene: 5. The CDR3 extends over 14 amino acids. CDR3 protein: CASSGDSSNTEAFF. The CDR3 DNA reads as TGTGCCAGCAGTGGGGACAGTTCGAACACTGAAGCTTTCTTT.

The CDR3 sequence: CASSEENFYGYTF. CDR3 DNA: TGCGCCAGCAGCGAGGAAAATTTCTATGGCTACACCTTC. J is TRBJ1-2 and V is TRBV5-1, with D unresolved. This CDR3 has 13 amino acids. V was clipped by 4 bases and J by 4 bases, with 11 bases between them. CDR1 SGHRS and CDR2 YFSETQ come from the germline V gene.

J is TRBJ2-1 and V is TRBV12-3 or TRBV12-4; D might be TRBD2 (5 bases). The V end lost 3 bases, the J end lost 12 bases, and 12 bases lay between the germline ends. The CDR3 runs 12 residues. CDR3 nucleotides: TGTGCCAGCAGTTTTCGCCGGGAAGTGCAGTTCTTC. It translates to CASSFRREVQFF.

Worth noting for this clonotype: A junction boundary mismatches the germline segment, possibly from a read error. The chain has TRBV10-3 and TRBJ1-1; 9 positions match TRBD1. Germline CDR1 reads ENHRY; CDR2 reads SYGVKD. CDR3 length: 18 amino acids. The DNA for the CDR3 is TGTGCCATCAATGAGTCGAGGGGACAGGGTAGGTCGGGCACTGAAGCTTTCTTT. Protein sequence: CAINESRGQGRSGTEAFF.

The chain links TRBV20-1 to TRBJ2-5; tentatively, D is TRBD2 (6 bases). CDR3 length: 14 residues. Trimming shortened V by 6 bases and J by 5 bases, and 19 bases separated the two germline ends. Germline V lookup: CDR1 DFQATT, CDR2 SNEGSKA (reference sequence). The CDR3: CSAKVPLGGETQYF. The CDR3 coding sequence is TGCAGTGCAAAGGTCCCCCTGGGGGGTGAGACCCAGTACTTC.

This clonotype was observed once. V and J are TRBV5-8 and TRBJ2-5; 8 bases line up with TRBD1. CDR1 and CDR2 (germline): SGHTS, YDEGEE. V dropped 4 bases and J dropped 4; count of bases not matched to a gene: 9. The CDR3 totals 15 residues. Written as DNA, the CDR3 is TGTGCCAGCAGCATCGGACAGGGAACGGGAGAGACCCAGTACTTC. This sequence encodes CASSIGQGTGETQYF.

This sequence joins TRBV6-5 and TRBJ2-5; the D gene is possibly TRBD2 (6 bases). Near its end, the DNA agrees better with TRBJ2-7, so the J call may be wrong. This CDR3 is 14 amino acids long. CDR1 is MNHEY, CDR2 SVGAGI, per germline. This CDR3 reads CASSPGLDYYEQYF. The CDR3 bases are TGTGCCAGCAGTCCAGGACTGGACTATTACGAGCAGTACTTC.

This rearrangement joins TRBV6-5 to TRBJ1-5; D is uncertain. CDR3 length equals 15 residues. The germline CDR1 and CDR2 sequences are MNHEY and SVGAGI. The V and J ends lost 6 bases and 0 bases respectively, with 12 bases between them. CDR3 nucleotides: TGTGCCAGCAGCCCCGGGTCCTATAGCAATCAGCCCCAGCATTTT. Protein sequence: CASSPGSYSNQPQHF.

The chain combines TRBV29-1 with TRBJ2-5; a possible D gene is TRBD2 (6 bases). The last part of the DNA fits TRBJ2-7 better; the J call may be wrong. The CDR3 spans 14 residues. Germline loops: CDR1 SQVTM, CDR2 ANQGSEA. CDR3 in amino acids: CSVEGGQEVHEQYF. Here the CDR3 DNA reads TGCAGCGTTGAGGGGGGTCAGGAGGTCCACGAGCAGTACTTC.

V is TRBV28 and J is TRBJ2-4, with D perhaps TRBD1 (5 bases). The J call may be wrong; the DNA end is better matched by TRBJ2-7. This CDR3 contains 14 residues. Germline CDR1 reads MDHEN; CDR2 reads SYDVKM. Written as DNA, the CDR3 is TGTGCCAGCAGTTTAAGTCTTCAGGGTCGCGAGCAGTACTTC. This encodes CASSLSLQGREQYF.

The J gene is TRBJ2-1, the V gene TRBV3-1; D is possibly TRBD1 (5 bases). Deletions cut 4 bases from V and 3 bases from J, with 16 bases between. This CDR3 is built from 16 residues. Germline V gene data show CDR1 as LGHDT and CDR2 as YNNKEL (reference sequence). CDR3 region: CASSPPTAHGYNEQFF. In DNA, the CDR3 is TGTGCCAGCAGCCCCCCGACAGCCCACGGCTACAATGAGCAGTTCTTC.

This clonotype was counted at least ten times. The rearrangement uses TRBV9 and TRBJ2-3, with 7 bases lining up with TRBD2. CDR3 length: 15 residues. Germline values: CDR1 SGDLS, CDR2 YYNGEE. The V gene end was trimmed by 0 bases and the J gene end by 3 bases; junction bases not matched to a gene: 4. The CDR3 DNA reads TGTGCCAGCAGCGTAGCGGGAGGCGGGACAGATACGCAGTATTTT. Translated: CASSVAGGGTDTQYF. The complete variable domain, with remaining parts taken from reference TRBV9 and TRBJ2-3, reads DSGVTQTPKHLITATGQRVTLRCSPRSGDLSVYWYQQSLDQGLQFLIQYYNGEERAKGNILERFSAQQFPDLHSELNLSSLELGDSALYFCASSVAGGGTDTQYFGPGTRLTVL.

The rearrangement links TRBV7-9 to TRBJ1-1; D is unresolved. CDR1 and CDR2 (germline): SEHNR, FQNEAQ (reference sequence). The CDR3 sequence is 10 residues long. This chain's CDR3 is CLWVRVGAFF. In nucleotides, the CDR3 is TGTCTATGGGTTCGGGTCGGAGCTTTCTTT.

This clonotype was detected a few times. This chain links TRBV4-2 with TRBJ2-7; 8 bases agree with TRBD2. J lost 4 bases, V lost 0 bases, and 14 bases had no gene match. Germline V gene data show CDR1 as LGHNA and CDR2 as YNFKEQ. CDR3 size: 18 residues. CDR3 region: CASSQEGSLAAGEYEQYF. The CDR3 DNA reads as TGTGCCAGCAGCCAAGAAGGGTCACTAGCGGCCGGGGAATACGAGCAGTACTTC.

The chain joins TRBV3-1 to TRBJ2-1; 9 positions agree with TRBD1. Germline assignment: CDR1 LGHDT and CDR2 YNNKEL (reference sequence). Trimming removed 1 base from V and 6 bases from J; junction bases left unmatched: 10. This CDR3 is built from 17 residues. CDR3 amino acids: CASSQVGQGLKSNEQFF. Written as DNA, the CDR3 is TGTGCCAGCAGCCAAGTCGGACAGGGGCTCAAGAGCAATGAGCAGTTCTTC.

This clonotype was recorded many times. V and J are TRBV7-2 and TRBJ2-7; TRBD1 matches 7 bases. V trimming: 0 bases; J trimming: 6 bases; junction bases outside the gene matches: 8. From germline, CDR1 is SGHTA and CDR2 FQGNSA. This CDR3 region has 15 residues. CDR3 DNA sequence: TGTGCCAGCAGCTTAGCGGGACAGCGAGGGTCCGAGCAGTACTTC. Protein product: CASSLAGQRGSEQYF.

The chain is built from TRBV20-1 and TRBJ2-7; D is ambiguous. Trimming shortened V by 6 bases and J by 0 bases, and 15 bases separated the two germline ends. Germline CDR1 and CDR2: DFQATT and SNEGSKA (reference sequence). The CDR3 has 14 residues. The CDR3 protein is CSATRPSDSYEQYF. The CDR3 region has the DNA TGCAGTGCCACCAGGCCAAGCGACTCCTACGAGCAGTACTTC.

The rearrangement links TRBV7-2 to TRBJ1-1; weak D call: TRBD1 (5 bases). V was clipped by 5 bases and J by 6 bases, with 16 bases between them. This CDR3 comprises 14 residues. Germline V gives CDR1 SGHTA, CDR2 FQGNSA. The CDR3 region is CASSPTRGVAEAFF. The DNA of the CDR3 is TGTGCCAGCAGCCCAACCCGGGGGGTCGCTGAAGCTTTCTTT.

The table lists this clonotype with a few counts. V gene TRBV4-3 combines with J gene TRBJ2-5; 11 bases map to TRBD1. The CDR3 totals 15 residues. In germline, CDR1 is LGHNA, CDR2 YSLEER. V shed 1 base, J shed 3 bases, and the junction held 1 base outside the gene matches. As DNA, the CDR3 is TGCGCCAGCAGCCAAGGGGACAGGGGGAAAGAGACCCAGTACTTC. It encodes CASSQGDRGKETQYF.

The chain employs TRBV2 and TRBJ2-1; D is perhaps TRBD2 (5 bases). Germline CDR1 is SNHLY and CDR2 is FYNNEI. The CDR3 runs to 15 residues. Trimming removed 1 base at V and 3 bases at J, with 10 bases between. The CDR3 reads CASSEVLGSYNEQFF. The CDR3 region has the DNA TGTGCCAGCAGTGAAGTACTAGGGAGCTACAATGAGCAGTTCTTC.

To note about this clonotype: Compared with germline, one end of the junction differs, possibly owing to a read error. The chain links TRBV6-5 to TRBJ1-1; 10 bases are shared with TRBD1. CDR1 is MNHEY and CDR2 is SVGAGI in the germline V gene. This CDR3 comprises 14 residues. CDR3 protein: CASIRTGGNTEAFF. CDR3 bases: TGTGCTAGCATTCGGACAGGGGGGAACACTGAAGCTTTCTTT.

This clonotype was detected only a few times. The chain links TRBV9 to TRBJ2-7; 7 bases are a match to TRBD1. Germline CDR1 SGDLS, CDR2 YYNGEE. The CDR3 covers 15 residues. V shed 3 bases, J shed 2 bases, and the junction held 8 bases outside the gene matches. CDR3 coding DNA: TGTGCCAGCAGCGCCGAGGGGGCTTTACCCTACGAGCAGTACTTC. Translation: CASSAEGALPYEQYF. Full variable domain (rest looked up from reference TRBV9 and TRBJ2-7): DSGVTQTPKHLITATGQRVTLRCSPRSGDLSVYWYQQSLDQGLQFLIQYYNGEERAKGNILERFSAQQFPDLHSELNLSSLELGDSALYFCASSAEGALPYEQYFGPGTRLTVT.

The chain joins TRBV29-1 to TRBJ2-1, with 11 nucleotides matching TRBD2. Germline loops: CDR1 SQVTM, CDR2 ANQGSEA. V shed 6 bases, J shed 9 bases, and the junction held 7 bases outside the gene matches. This CDR3 is built from 13 residues. The CDR3 spells CSVIISGGGEQFF. The CDR3 nucleotides read TGCAGCGTGATTATTAGCGGGGGGGGTGAGCAGTTCTTC.

The CDR3 loop is CSARGDDAQYF. The CDR3 nucleotides read TGCAGTGCTAGGGGGGACGATGCTCAGTACTTC. This sequence joins TRBV20-1 and TRBJ2-4, with D tentatively TRBD1 or TRBD2 (5 bases each). Trimming removed 3 bases at V and 12 bases at J, with 12 bases between. The length of the CDR3 is 11 residues. Germline V gene sequence: CDR1 DFQATT, CDR2 SNEGSKA (reference sequence).